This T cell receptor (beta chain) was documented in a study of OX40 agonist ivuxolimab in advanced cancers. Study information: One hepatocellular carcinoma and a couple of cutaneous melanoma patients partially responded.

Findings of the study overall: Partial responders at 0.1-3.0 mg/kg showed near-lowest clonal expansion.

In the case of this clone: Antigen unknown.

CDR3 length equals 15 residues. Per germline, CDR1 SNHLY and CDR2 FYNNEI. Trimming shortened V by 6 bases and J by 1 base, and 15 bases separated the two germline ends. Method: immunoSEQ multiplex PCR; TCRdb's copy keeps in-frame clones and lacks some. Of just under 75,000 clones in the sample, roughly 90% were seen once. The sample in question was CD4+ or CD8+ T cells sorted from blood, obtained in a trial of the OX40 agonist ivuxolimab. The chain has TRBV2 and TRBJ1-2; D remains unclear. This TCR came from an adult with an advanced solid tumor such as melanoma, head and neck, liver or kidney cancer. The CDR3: CASSEELAINYGYTF. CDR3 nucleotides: TGTGCCAGCAGCGAGGAATTGGCAATTAACTATGGCTACACCTTC.